Listed here are 16 T cell receptor beta chains from one sample, sequenced in a study of CXCR3-negative and CXCR3-positive naive CD8 T cells. No antigens are known for them. The TRB libraries of cDNA were built by UMI-labeled 5' RACE. TCRdb reprocessed the 5' RACE reads, with one entry per CDR3 protein and no DNA. The table lists 120,000 or so distinct CDR3 sequences. General study findings and limits: CXCR3-expressing naive cells carried TRB CDR3s more hydrophobic than those of CXCR3-negative naive cells.

The sequenced material came from naive CXCR3+ CD8+ T cells from blood. Regarding subset: CD45RO-CCR7+CD27+CD95- naive CD8+ T cells expressing CXCR3 (TNR3+). These receptors were taken from a human donor in good health. Some clones in this sample may be carry-over from other donors' samples.

V gene TRBV12-3 or TRBV12-4 combines with J gene TRBJ1-2; as DNA is missing, the TRBD1 call by TCRdb cannot be tested. This CDR3 is 15 amino acids long. CDR3 sequence: CASSFATGAFYGYTF.

The rearrangement joins TRBV5-1 to TRBJ1-1. Germline values: CDR1 SGHRS, CDR2 YFSETQ. CDR3 length equals 13 residues. The CDR3 spells CASSLALNIEAFF.

V usage is TRBV4-3 and J usage is TRBJ2-3; the TCRdb D gene call, TRBD1, has no DNA to confirm it. The germline V gene has CDR1 LGHNA and CDR2 YSLEER. The CDR3 totals 15 residues. CDR3 loop: CASSQDRGLTDTQYF.

The chain joins TRBV13 to TRBJ1-2; lacking DNA, the TRBD1 call made by TCRdb goes unchecked. This CDR3 contains 16 residues. Germline values: CDR1 PRHDT, CDR2 FYEKMQ (reference sequence). CDR3 protein: CASSLVGTGGDYGYTF.

V usage is TRBV7-2 and J usage is TRBJ2-1; TCRdb's assignment of TRBD2 cannot be checked, as there is no DNA. The CDR3 is made up of 16 amino acids. Per the germline V gene, CDR1 is SGHTA and CDR2 is FQGNSA. The CDR3 spells CASSLERRGGLNEQFF. Full variable domain (outside the CDR3, taken from reference TRBV7-2 and TRBJ2-1): GAGVSQSPSNKVTEKGKDVELRCDPISGHTALYWYRQSLGQGLEFLIYFQGNSAPDKSGLPSDRFSAERTGGSVSTLTIQRTQQEDSAVYLCASSLERRGGLNEQFFGPGTRLTVL.

The rearrangement joins TRBV11-1 to TRBJ2-2; TCRdb indicates TRBD2, and absent DNA this call remains unverified. Germline V CDR1 and CDR2: SGHAT, FQDESV (reference sequence). The CDR3 loop spans 13 amino acids. This chain's CDR3 is CASSPGPPGELFF.

V usage is TRBV6-2 or TRBV6-3 and J usage is TRBJ2-1. The length of the CDR3 is 15 residues. From germline, CDR1 is MNHEY and CDR2 SVGEGT. The CDR3 protein is CASSLTGSSYNEQFF.

This chain uses TRBV5-1 with TRBJ2-7; TCRdb selects TRBD1, and the lack of DNA leaves this call unchecked. The CDR3 length is 14 residues. CDR1 is SGHRS and CDR2 is YFSETQ in the germline V gene. CDR3 sequence reads: CASSLDGTAYEQYF.

The chain joins TRBV6-5 to TRBJ2-2. Germline V CDR1 and CDR2: MNHEY, SVGAGI. The CDR3 loop spans 18 amino acids. This CDR3 is CASSYSLSGDWFDGELFF.

The chain is built from TRBV6-5 and TRBJ2-2. The CDR3 contains 12 residues. Germline CDR1 is MNHEY and CDR2 is SVGAGI. This chain's CDR3 is CASSYVSGELFF.

V is TRBV27 and J is TRBJ2-1. Germline CDR1 is MNHEY and CDR2 is SMNVEV (reference sequence). The CDR3 length is 15 residues. CDR3 region: CASSLSLSSYNEQFF.

The gene calls are TRBV12-3 or TRBV12-4 and TRBJ2-2; without DNA, the TCRdb call of TRBD1 cannot be checked. The CDR3 spans 13 residues. The CDR3 spells CATSGQLTGELFF.

The chain uses TRBV29-1 and TRBJ1-2. Germline-derived CDR1 and CDR2 are SQVTM and ANQGSEA. The CDR3 consists of 14 residues. The CDR3 spells CSVERTGGNYGYTF.

V and J are TRBV11-3 and TRBJ2-5; TCRdb indicates TRBD2, and absent DNA this call remains unverified. This CDR3 has 12 amino acids. Germline V gives CDR1 SGHNT, CDR2 YENEEA. The CDR3 reads CASSPTSGGADF.

The rearrangement links TRBV7-9 to TRBJ1-4. The CDR3 loop spans 15 amino acids. The germline V gene encodes CDR1 SEHNR and CDR2 FQNEAQ (reference sequence). CDR3 loop: CASSSSVATNEKLFF.

The rearrangement links TRBV7-6 to TRBJ2-1; with no DNA, the TCRdb D assignment of TRBD2 cannot be verified. There are 14 residues in the CDR3. Germline loops: CDR1 SGHVS, CDR2 FNYEAQ. The CDR3 spells CASSLGTSGNEQFF.